The T cell receptor (beta chain) described here comes from a study of human T cells and chemical hapten exposure. Time point specified: pre-sensitization, week 0. Treatment: therapeutic diphenylcyclopropenone sensitization with weekly scalp DPC. For the library, individual cDNA molecules each received unique molecular identifiers. TCRdb redid the calling of the RACE reads with MiXCR, one entry per CDR3 protein. The sample contains more than 80,000 distinct CDR3 sequences, around 12% of which appear only once. This clonotype appeared a few times. The antigen is not known. Overall study findings and caveats: TCRs exceeding 1 in 1000 frequency stayed unchanged with DPC sensitization.

The CDR3 spans 15 residues. Germline loops: CDR1 SGHTA, CDR2 FQGNSA. After removal of 9 bases from V and 4 bases from J, the junction contained 9 bases not matched to a gene. The starting material was whole blood, obtained in connection with sensitization to the hapten diphenylcyclopropenone (DPC). The chain uses TRBV7-2 and TRBJ2-2; 9 nucleotides match TRBD2. The sequence was collected from a woman in her 50s with alopecia areata. Some clones in this sample may be carry-over from other donors' samples. The DNA of the CDR3 is TGTGCCAGTGTGCTAGCGGGACAGCGCACCGGGGAGCTGTTTTTT. As protein: CASVLAGQRTGELFF.